Included here is one T cell receptor (beta chain) sequence, with context. Sequencing was performed with immunoSEQ multiplex PCR; in TCRdb, only in-frame clones are kept and a portion is missing. The sample includes about 110,000 clones, around nine tenths of them seen just once. The CDR3 covers 13 residues. Trimming took 2 bases from V and 9 from J, leaving 11 bases between them. Germline-derived CDR1 and CDR2 are SGDLS and YYNGEE. This sample was included in a study of OX40 agonist ivuxolimab in advanced cancers. On the study more broadly: Patients treated during dose escalation were battling hepatocellular carcinoma, melanoma, renal cell or head and neck cancer.

This sequence originates from an adult with an advanced solid tumor such as melanoma, head and neck, liver or kidney cancer. V usage is TRBV9 and J usage is TRBJ2-2; D unresolved. Sequencing used CD4+ or CD8+ T cells sorted from blood, obtained in a trial of the OX40 agonist ivuxolimab. The CDR3 protein is CASSVDTGRELFF. In DNA form, the CDR3 reads TGTGCCAGCAGCGTCGACACGGGCCGGGAGCTGTTTTTT.